A single sample gave rise to the 12 T cell receptor beta chains below, sequenced in a study of blood T cell repertoires in COVID-19. Profiling relied on immunoSEQ multiplex PCR, and the TCRdb table lists in-frame clones only, not all of them. The sample has 40,000 to 50,000 clones, more than 75% seen once; the top ten hold 4.5% to 5%. Sequenced: peripheral blood. These receptors all stem from a human donor in a cohort sampled during active COVID-19.

The chain combines TRBV7-8 with TRBJ2-1; tentatively, D is TRBD1 (7 bases). Germline V gene data show CDR1 as SGHVS and CDR2 as FQNEAQ. Trimming took off 7 bases at V and 4 bases at J, with 32 bases between the two ends. This CDR3 has 20 amino acids. DNA of the CDR3: TGTGCCAGCAACAAACTTAGCGGACGGGGGCAGGGGGGCGAATACAATGAGCAGTTCTTC. Amino acid sequence: CASNKLSGRGQGGEYNEQFF.

The chain carries TRBV6-5 and TRBJ2-2; D might be TRBD2 (6 bases). This CDR3 comprises 13 residues. V gave up 9 bases and J gave up 1 base, with 9 bases separating them. Germline-derived CDR1 and CDR2 are MNHEY and SVGAGI. CDR3 amino acids: CASSGENTGELFF. The CDR3 DNA reads as TGTGCCAGTAGCGGTGAGAACACCGGGGAGCTGTTTTTT.

This sequence joins TRBV6-4 and TRBJ2-3; 10 bases line up with TRBD1. The germline V gene encodes CDR1 MRHNA and CDR2 SNTAGT. The CDR3 covers 15 residues. Trimming removed 2 bases from V and 5 bases from J; junction bases left unmatched: 4. The CDR3 sequence: CASSDGGTGVDTQYF. CDR3 sequence (DNA): TGTGCCAGCAGTGACGGGGGGACAGGGGTAGATACGCAGTATTTT.

Here the CDR3 reads CASRRIAQETQYF. CDR3 sequence (DNA): TGCGCCAGCAGGCGGATAGCACAAGAGACCCAGTACTTC. The chain is built from TRBV5-1 and TRBJ2-5; D is uncertain. The CDR3 is 13 amino acids. Germline CDR1 and CDR2: SGHRS and YFSETQ. V lost 5 bases to trimming and J lost 2 bases, with 10 bases between them.

The gene calls are TRBV27 and TRBJ2-1; 8 bases fit TRBD2. This CDR3 is 15 amino acids long. The ends lost 4 bases at V and 3 bases at J; junction bases unmatched: 5. Germline lookup yields CDR1 MNHEY and CDR2 SMNVEV (reference sequence). CDR3 amino acids: CASSWSGSFYNEQFF. The CDR3 DNA follows: TGTGCCAGCAGTTGGAGCGGGAGCTTCTACAATGAGCAGTTCTTC.

The CDR3 protein is CASSSAGAMGGAEQFF. DNA of the CDR3: TGCGCCAGCAGCTCCGCGGGAGCTATGGGCGGGGCTGAGCAGTTCTTC. The V call is TRBV5-1, the J call TRBJ2-1, with 7 nucleotides matching TRBD2. With V trimmed by 3 bases and J by 9 bases, 15 bases remained unmatched. This CDR3 contains 16 residues. From germline, CDR1 is SGHRS and CDR2 YFSETQ.

In this sample, this clone turned up once. This sequence joins TRBV9 and TRBJ2-1; tentatively, D is TRBD1 (5 bases). CDR3 length: 15 amino acids. Germline values: CDR1 SGDLS, CDR2 YYNGEE. The V end lost 4 bases, the J end lost 0 bases, and 11 bases lay between the germline ends. CDR3 in DNA: TGTGCCAGCAGCTTTGGGGCCCTCTCCTACAATGAGCAGTTCTTC. It specifies CASSFGALSYNEQFF.

This rearrangement joins TRBV5-6 to TRBJ1-2; no clear D gene. This CDR3 is built from 15 residues. Trimming took 2 bases from V and 2 from J, leaving 13 bases between them. Looked up from germline, CDR1 is SGHDT and CDR2 is YYEEEE. CDR3 residues: CASSLPGVVNYGYTF. The DNA of the CDR3 is TGTGCCAGCAGCTTACCCGGTGTAGTCAACTATGGCTACACCTTC. The entire variable domain, with the rest obtained from reference TRBV5-6 and TRBJ1-2, is as follows: DAGVTQSPTHLIKTRGQQVTLRCSPKSGHDTVSWYQQALGQGPQFIFQYYEEEERQRGNFPDRFSGHQFPNYSSELNVNALLLGDSALYLCASSLPGVVNYGYTFGSGTRLTVV.

The gene calls are TRBV9 and TRBJ2-7; 9 bases are shared with TRBD2. V was clipped by 0 bases and J by 6 bases; unmatched bases: 4. This CDR3 has 14 residues. CDR1 is SGDLS and CDR2 is YYNGEE in the germline V gene. CDR3 nucleotide sequence: TGTGCCAGCAGCGTAGAGGGGACTAGCTCCGAGCAGTACTTC. Its protein product is CASSVEGTSSEQYF. Full variable domain (rest looked up from reference TRBV9 and TRBJ2-7): DSGVTQTPKHLITATGQRVTLRCSPRSGDLSVYWYQQSLDQGLQFLIQYYNGEERAKGNILERFSAQQFPDLHSELNLSSLELGDSALYFCASSVEGTSSEQYFGPGTRLTVT.

This chain joins TRBV7-8 and TRBJ1-5; 7 nucleotides agree with TRBD1. CDR1 and CDR2 from the germline V gene are SGHVS and FQNEAQ. J lost 2 bases, V lost 4 bases, and 8 bases had no gene match. The CDR3 loop spans 16 amino acids. CDR3 coding DNA: TGTGCCAGCAGCTATAAGGGAGGACAGGGCAATCAGCCCCAGCATTTT. Amino acids: CASSYKGGQGNQPQHF. Based on the CDR3 plus reference TRBV7-8 and TRBJ1-5, the full variable domain is GAGVSQSPRYKVAKRGQDVALRCDPISGHVSLFWYQQALGQGPEFLTYFQNEAQLDKSGLPSDRFFAERPEGSVSTLKIQRTQQEDSAVYLCASSYKGGQGNQPQHFGDGTRLSIL.

The chain combines TRBV28 with TRBJ2-7, with D maybe TRBD2 (6 bases). Trimming pared 3 bases from V and 6 bases from J, leaving 12 bases between. Germline loops: CDR1 MDHEN, CDR2 SYDVKM. The CDR3 consists of 13 residues. The CDR3 sequence: CASSLGGFAEQYF. In DNA, the CDR3 is TGTGCCAGCAGTTTGGGAGGATTTGCCGAGCAGTACTTC.

This sequence joins TRBV7-9 and TRBJ2-7; 7 nucleotides agree with TRBD2. V lost 5 bases to trimming and J lost 4 bases; unmatched junction nucleotides: 11. Germline loops: CDR1 SEHNR, CDR2 FQNEAQ (reference sequence). This CDR3 comprises 15 residues. The CDR3 DNA reads as TGTGCCAGCAGCCCCGGCGGCGGGAGATCGTACGAGCAGTACTTC. Amino acid sequence: CASSPGGGRSYEQYF.